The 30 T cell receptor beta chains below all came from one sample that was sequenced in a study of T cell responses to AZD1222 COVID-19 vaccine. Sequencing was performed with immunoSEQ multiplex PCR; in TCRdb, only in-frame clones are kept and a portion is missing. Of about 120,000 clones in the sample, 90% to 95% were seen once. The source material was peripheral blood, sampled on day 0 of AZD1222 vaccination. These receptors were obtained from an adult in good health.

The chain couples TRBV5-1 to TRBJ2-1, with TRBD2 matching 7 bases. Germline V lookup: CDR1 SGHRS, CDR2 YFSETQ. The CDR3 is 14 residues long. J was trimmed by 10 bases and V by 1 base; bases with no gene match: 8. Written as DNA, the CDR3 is TGCGCCAGCAGCTTGACGGGAGGCCCTTTGGAGCAGTTCTTC. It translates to CASSLTGGPLEQFF.

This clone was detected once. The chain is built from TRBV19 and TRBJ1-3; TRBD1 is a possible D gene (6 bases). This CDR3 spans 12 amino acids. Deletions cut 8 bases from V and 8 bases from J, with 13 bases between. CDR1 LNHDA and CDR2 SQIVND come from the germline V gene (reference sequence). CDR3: CASRLQGDTIYF. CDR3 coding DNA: TGTGCCAGTCGCCTACAGGGAGACACCATATATTTT.

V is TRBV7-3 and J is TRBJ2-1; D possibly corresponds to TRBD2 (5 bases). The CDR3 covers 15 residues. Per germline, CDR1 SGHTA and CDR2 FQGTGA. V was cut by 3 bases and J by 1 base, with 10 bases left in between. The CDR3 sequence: CASSLDGKSYNEQFF. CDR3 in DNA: TGTGCCAGCAGCTTGGACGGGAAATCCTACAATGAGCAGTTCTTC. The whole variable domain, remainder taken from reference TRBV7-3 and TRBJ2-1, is GAGVSQTPSNKVTEKGKYVELRCDPISGHTALYWYRQSLGQGPEFLIYFQGTGAADDSGLPNDRFFAVRPEGSVSTLKIQRTERGDSAVYLCASSLDGKSYNEQFFGPGTRLTVL.

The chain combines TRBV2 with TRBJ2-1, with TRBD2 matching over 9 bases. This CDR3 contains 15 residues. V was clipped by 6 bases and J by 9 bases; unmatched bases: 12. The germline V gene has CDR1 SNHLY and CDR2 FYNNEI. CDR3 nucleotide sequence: TGTGCCAGCAGCAATCAACGGCGGGAGGGCGGTGAGCAGTTCTTC. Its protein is CASSNQRREGGEQFF.

Here the CDR3 reads CASSQLAGDGEQYF. Written as DNA, the CDR3 is TGTGCCAGTAGTCAACTAGCGGGAGATGGCGAGCAGTACTTC. The V and J genes are TRBV19 and TRBJ2-7; 11 bases map to TRBD2. Germline values: CDR1 LNHDA, CDR2 SQIVND (reference sequence). Trimming at V came to 5 bases and at J to 6 bases, leaving 6 bases not matched to a gene. This CDR3 has 14 amino acids.

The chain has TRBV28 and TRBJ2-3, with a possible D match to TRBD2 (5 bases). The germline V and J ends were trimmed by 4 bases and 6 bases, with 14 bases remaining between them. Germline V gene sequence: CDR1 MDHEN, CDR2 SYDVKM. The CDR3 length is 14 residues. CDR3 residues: CASSSQGPGDTQYF. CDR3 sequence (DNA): TGTGCCAGCAGTTCACAAGGGCCGGGGGATACGCAGTATTTT.

The CDR3 loop reads CASSLVAGDADTQYF. In nucleotides, the CDR3 is TGTGCCAGCAGCTTAGTTGCGGGAGATGCAGATACGCAGTATTTT. V usage is TRBV7-8 and J usage is TRBJ2-3, with 7 bases fitting TRBD2. CDR3 length: 15 amino acids. Germline loops: CDR1 SGHVS, CDR2 FQNEAQ. J lost 4 bases, V lost 1 base, and 5 bases had no gene match.

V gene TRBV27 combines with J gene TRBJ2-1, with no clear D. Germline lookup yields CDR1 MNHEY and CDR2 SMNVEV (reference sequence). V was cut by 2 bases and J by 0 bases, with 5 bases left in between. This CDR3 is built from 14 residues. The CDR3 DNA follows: TGTGCCAGCAGTTTAGCGAGCTCCTACAATGAGCAGTTCTTC. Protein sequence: CASSLASSYNEQFF.

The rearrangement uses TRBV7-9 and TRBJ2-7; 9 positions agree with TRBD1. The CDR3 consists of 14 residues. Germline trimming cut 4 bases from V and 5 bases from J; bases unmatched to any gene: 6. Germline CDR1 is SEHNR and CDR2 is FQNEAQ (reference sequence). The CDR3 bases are TGTGCCAGCAGCTCGGGACAGGGACTAAACGAGCAGTACTTC. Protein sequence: CASSSGQGLNEQYF.

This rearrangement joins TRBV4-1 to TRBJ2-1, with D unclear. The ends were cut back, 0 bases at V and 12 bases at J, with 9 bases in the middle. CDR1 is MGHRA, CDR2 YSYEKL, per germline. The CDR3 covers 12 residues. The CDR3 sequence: CASSQETPGQFF. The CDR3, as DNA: TGCGCCAGCAGCCAAGAAACGCCCGGGCAGTTCTTC.

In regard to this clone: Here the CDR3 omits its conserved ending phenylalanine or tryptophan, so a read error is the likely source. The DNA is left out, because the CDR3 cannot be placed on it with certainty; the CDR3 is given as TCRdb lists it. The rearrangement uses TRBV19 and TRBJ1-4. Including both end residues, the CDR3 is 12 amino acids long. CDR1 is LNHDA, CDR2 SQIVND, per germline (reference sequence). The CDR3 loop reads CASSSLSGTSAN.

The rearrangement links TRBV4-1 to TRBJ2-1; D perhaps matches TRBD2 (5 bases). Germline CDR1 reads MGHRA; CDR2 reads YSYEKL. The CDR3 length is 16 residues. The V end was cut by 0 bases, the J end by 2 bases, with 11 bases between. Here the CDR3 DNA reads TGCGCCAGCAGCCAAGATGCCGCTAGCCCCTACAATGAGCAGTTCTTC. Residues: CASSQDAASPYNEQFF.

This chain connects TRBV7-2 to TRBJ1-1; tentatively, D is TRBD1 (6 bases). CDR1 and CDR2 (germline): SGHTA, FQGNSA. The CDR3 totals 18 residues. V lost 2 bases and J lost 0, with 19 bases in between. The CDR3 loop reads CASSLSHGGGIMNTEAFF. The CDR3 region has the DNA TGTGCCAGCAGCTTAAGCCACGGGGGGGGCATTATGAACACTGAAGCTTTCTTT.

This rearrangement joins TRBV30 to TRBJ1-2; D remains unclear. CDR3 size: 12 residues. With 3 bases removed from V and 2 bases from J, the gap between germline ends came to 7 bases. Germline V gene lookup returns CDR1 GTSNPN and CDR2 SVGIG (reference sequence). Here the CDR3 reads CAWSQLNYGYTF. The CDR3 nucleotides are TGTGCCTGGAGCCAATTAAACTATGGCTACACCTTC.

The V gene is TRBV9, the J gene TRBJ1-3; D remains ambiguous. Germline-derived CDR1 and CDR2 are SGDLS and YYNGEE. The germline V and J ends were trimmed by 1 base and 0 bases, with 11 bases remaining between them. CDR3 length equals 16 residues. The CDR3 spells CASSVTPDPSGNTIYF. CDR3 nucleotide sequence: TGTGCCAGCAGCGTAACCCCAGACCCCTCTGGAAACACCATATATTTT.

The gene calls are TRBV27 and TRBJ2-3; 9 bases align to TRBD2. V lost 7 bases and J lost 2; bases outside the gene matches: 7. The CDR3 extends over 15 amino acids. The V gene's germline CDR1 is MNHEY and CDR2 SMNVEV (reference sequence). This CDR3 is CASMMREGDTDTQYF. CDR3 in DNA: TGTGCCAGCATGATGCGGGAGGGAGACACAGATACGCAGTATTTT.

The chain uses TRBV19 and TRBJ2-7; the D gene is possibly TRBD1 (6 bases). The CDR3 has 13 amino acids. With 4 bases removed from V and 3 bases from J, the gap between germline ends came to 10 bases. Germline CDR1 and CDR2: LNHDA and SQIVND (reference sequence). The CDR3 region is CASSTRGIYEQYF. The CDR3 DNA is TGTGCCAGTAGTACAAGGGGGATCTACGAGCAGTACTTC. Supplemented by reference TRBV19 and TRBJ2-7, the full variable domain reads DGGITQSPKYLFRKEGQNVTLSCEQNLNHDAMYWYRQDPGQGLRLIYYSQIVNDFQKGDIAEGYSVSREKKESFPLTVTSAQKNPTAFYLCASSTRGIYEQYFGPGTRLTVT.

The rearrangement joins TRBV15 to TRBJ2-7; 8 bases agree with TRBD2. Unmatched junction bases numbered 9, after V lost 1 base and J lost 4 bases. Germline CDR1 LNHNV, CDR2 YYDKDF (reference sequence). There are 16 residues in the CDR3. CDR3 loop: CATSRVQSGSQYEQYF. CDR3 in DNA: TGTGCCACCAGCAGAGTTCAGAGCGGGAGCCAGTACGAGCAGTACTTC.

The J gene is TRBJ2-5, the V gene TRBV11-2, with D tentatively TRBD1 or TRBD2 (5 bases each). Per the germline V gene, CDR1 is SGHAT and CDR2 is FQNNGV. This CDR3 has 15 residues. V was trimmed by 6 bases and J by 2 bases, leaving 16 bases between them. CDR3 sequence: CASRPGSQPQETQYF. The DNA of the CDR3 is TGTGCCAGCAGGCCAGGGAGTCAGCCTCAAGAGACCCAGTACTTC.

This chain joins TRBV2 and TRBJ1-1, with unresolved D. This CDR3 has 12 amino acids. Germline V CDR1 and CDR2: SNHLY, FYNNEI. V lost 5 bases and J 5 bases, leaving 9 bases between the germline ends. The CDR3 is CASSQTRTEAFF. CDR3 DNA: TGTGCCAGCAGTCAAACGCGGACTGAAGCTTTCTTT.

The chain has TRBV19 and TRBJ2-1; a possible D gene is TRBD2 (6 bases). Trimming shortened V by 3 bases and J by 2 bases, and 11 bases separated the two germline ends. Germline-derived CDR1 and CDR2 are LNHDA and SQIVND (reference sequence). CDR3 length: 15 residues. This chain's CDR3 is CASSIGGLAYNEQFF. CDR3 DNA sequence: TGTGCCAGTAGTATCGGAGGGCTGGCCTACAATGAGCAGTTCTTC.

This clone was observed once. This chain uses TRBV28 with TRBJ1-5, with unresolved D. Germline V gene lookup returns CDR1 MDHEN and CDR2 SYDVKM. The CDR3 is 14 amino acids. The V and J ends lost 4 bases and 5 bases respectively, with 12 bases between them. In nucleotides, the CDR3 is TGTGCCAGCAGTTACCTTCGAGGATATCAGCCCCAGCATTTT. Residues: CASSYLRGYQPQHF.

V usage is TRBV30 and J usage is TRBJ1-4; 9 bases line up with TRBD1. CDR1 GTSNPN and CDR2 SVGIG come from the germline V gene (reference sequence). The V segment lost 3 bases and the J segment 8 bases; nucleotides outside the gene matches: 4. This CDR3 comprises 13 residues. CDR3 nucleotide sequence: TGTGCCTGGAGAGACAGGGGGGGAGAAAAACTGTTTTTT. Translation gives CAWRDRGGEKLFF.

DNA of the CDR3: TGTGCCAGTAGTATCCAAATACAGGAGAGCTATAATTCACCCCTCCACTTT. Amino acid sequence: CASSIQIQESYNSPLHF. The chain has TRBV19 and TRBJ1-6; D may be TRBD1 (5 bases). The V gene lost 3 bases and the J gene lost 3 bases, with 15 bases spanning the gap. The CDR3 consists of 17 residues. The germline V gene encodes CDR1 LNHDA and CDR2 SQIVND (reference sequence). Full variable domain (rest looked up from reference TRBV19 and TRBJ1-6): DGGITQSPKYLFRKEGQNVTLSCEQNLNHDAMYWYRQDPGQGLRLIYYSQIVNDFQKGDIAEGYSVSREKKESFPLTVTSAQKNPTAFYLCASSIQIQESYNSPLHFGNGTRLTVT.

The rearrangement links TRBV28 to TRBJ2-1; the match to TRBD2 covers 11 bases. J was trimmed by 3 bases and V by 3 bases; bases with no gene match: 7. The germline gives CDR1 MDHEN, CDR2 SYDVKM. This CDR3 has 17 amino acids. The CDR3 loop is CASSFQLAGVSYNEQFF. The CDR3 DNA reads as TGTGCCAGCAGTTTTCAACTAGCGGGAGTAAGCTACAATGAGCAGTTCTTC.

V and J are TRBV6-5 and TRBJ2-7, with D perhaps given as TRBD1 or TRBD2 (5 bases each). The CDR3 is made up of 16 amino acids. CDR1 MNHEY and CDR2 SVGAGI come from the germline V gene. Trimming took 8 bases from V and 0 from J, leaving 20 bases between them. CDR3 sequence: CASRSGQGTFSYEQYF. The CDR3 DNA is TGTGCCAGCCGTTCGGGGCAGGGCACCTTCTCCTACGAGCAGTACTTC.

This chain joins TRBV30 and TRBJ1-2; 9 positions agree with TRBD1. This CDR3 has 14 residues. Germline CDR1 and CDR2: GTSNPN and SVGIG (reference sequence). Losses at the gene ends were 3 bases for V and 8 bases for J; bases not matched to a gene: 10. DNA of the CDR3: TGTGCCTGGAGATCCCGGGACAGGGTGAGGGGCTACACCTTC. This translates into CAWRSRDRVRGYTF.

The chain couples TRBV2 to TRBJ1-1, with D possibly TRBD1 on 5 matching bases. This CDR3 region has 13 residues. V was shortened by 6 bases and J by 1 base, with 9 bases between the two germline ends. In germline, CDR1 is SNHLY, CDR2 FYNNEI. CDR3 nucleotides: TGTGCCAGCAGAGGAGGGGCGAACACTGAAGCTTTCTTT. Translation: CASRGGANTEAFF.

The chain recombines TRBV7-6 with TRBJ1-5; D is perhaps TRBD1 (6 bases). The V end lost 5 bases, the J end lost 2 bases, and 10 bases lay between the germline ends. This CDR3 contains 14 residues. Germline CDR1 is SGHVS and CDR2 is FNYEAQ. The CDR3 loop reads CASSPGGRNQPQHF. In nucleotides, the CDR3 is TGTGCCAGCAGCCCTGGGGGGCGCAATCAGCCCCAGCATTTT.

CDR3: CASSYGTVSGNTIYF. DNA of the CDR3: TGTGCCAGCAGCTATGGGACAGTTTCTGGAAACACCATATATTTT. The chain carries TRBV3-1 (or the pseudogene TRBV3-2) and TRBJ1-3; 7 nucleotides align to TRBD1. Germline V gene lookup returns CDR1 LGHDT and CDR2 YNNKEL (reference sequence). Trimming cost V 5 bases and J 1 base; bases outside gene matches: 5. The CDR3 has 15 residues.